The 8 T cell receptor beta chains below all came from one sample that was sequenced in a study of breast tumors, draining lymph nodes, adjacent tissues. Axillary draining lymph nodes of breast cancer patients supplied the node samples. TCRdb ran MiXCR on the multiplex PCR reads and lists one entry per CDR3 protein. The table includes 180,000 or so distinct CDR3 sequences, roughly 35% detected once. Source material: axillary lymph node tissue. These TCRs come from a female donor with breast cancer. Some clones in this sample may be carry-over from other donors' samples.

This clonotype was recorded at least ten times. The J gene is TRBJ2-2, the V gene TRBV4-1; 7 positions match TRBD2. V shed 0 bases, J shed 2 bases, and the junction held 6 bases outside the gene matches. The germline V gene encodes CDR1 MGHRA and CDR2 YSYEKL. The CDR3 spans 17 residues. CDR3 region: CASSQDRGRGNTGELFF. CDR3 bases: TGCGCCAGCAGCCAAGATAGAGGGAGGGGAAACACCGGGGAGCTGTTTTTT.

This clonotype was detected many times. The chain has TRBV14 and TRBJ1-2; D unclear. The germline V gene encodes CDR1 SGHDN and CDR2 FVKESK. There are 12 residues in the CDR3. The V end lost 4 bases, the J end lost 8 bases, and 11 bases lay between the germline ends. The CDR3 region has the DNA TGTGCCAGCAGCCGGGGAGTTGGCGGCTACACCTTC. As protein: CASSRGVGGYTF. Complete variable domain (other parts from reference TRBV14 and TRBJ1-2): EAGVTQFPSHSVIEKGQTVTLRCDPISGHDNLYWYRRVMGKEIKFLLHFVKESKQDESGMPNNRFLAERTGGTYSTLKVQPAELEDSGVYFCASSRGVGGYTFGSGTRLTVV.

A remark on this clonotype: A much larger clone differs from this one at a single base, so this may be a read error. The chain joins TRBV3-1 to TRBJ1-2, with 7 bases aligning to TRBD1. The CDR3 runs to 15 residues. Looked up from germline, CDR1 is LGHDT and CDR2 is YNNKEL (reference sequence). CDR3 residues: CASSQDGRGAYDYTF. Written as DNA, the CDR3 is TGTGCCAGCAGCCAAGACGGCAGGGGGGCCTATGACTACACCTTC.

At least ten counts were recorded for this clonotype. The CDR3: CASSQDIGQGLNTIYF. CDR3 bases: TGCGCCAGCAGCCAAGATATCGGACAGGGTTTAAACACCATATATTTT. V usage is TRBV4-1 and J usage is TRBJ1-3; 8 bases align to TRBD1. V was pared by 0 bases and J by 6 bases, with 7 bases of the junction left unmatched. Germline CDR1 and CDR2: MGHRA and YSYEKL. The CDR3 length is 16 residues.

This clonotype was counted many times. The chain employs TRBV12-3 or TRBV12-4 and TRBJ2-7; TRBD1 agrees at 10 bases. The CDR3 length is 15 residues. V lost 8 bases, J lost 3 bases, and 10 bases stayed unmatched. CDR3 coding DNA: TGTGCCAGCCACAACCCCGGGACAGGGGACTACGAGCAGTACTTC. This codes for CASHNPGTGDYEQYF.

This clonotype was detected ten times or more. CDR3 sequence: CASSNSGSRSYNEQFF. CDR3 in DNA: TGTGCCAGCAGCAATAGCGGGAGTCGCTCCTACAATGAGCAGTTCTTC. The J gene is TRBJ2-1, the V gene TRBV7-9; 9 nucleotides align to TRBD2. Germline-derived CDR1 and CDR2 are SEHNR and FQNEAQ (reference sequence). The CDR3 has 16 amino acids. Trimming took 5 bases from V and 0 from J; bases not matched to a gene: 5.

Ten or more counts support this clonotype. The chain links TRBV5-5 to TRBJ2-1; TRBD1 or TRBD2 may be the D gene (5 bases each). This CDR3 comprises 15 residues. With 4 bases removed from V and 6 bases from J, the gap between germline ends came to 17 bases. The germline CDR1 and CDR2 sequences are SGHKS and YYEKEE (reference sequence). CDR3 amino acids: CASSRMGRDGNEQFF. CDR3 in DNA: TGTGCCAGCAGCCGCATGGGCCGGGACGGCAATGAGCAGTTCTTC. The full variable domain, rest sourced from reference TRBV5-5 and TRBJ2-1, is DAGVTQSPTHLIKTRGQQVTLRCSPISGHKSVSWYQQVLGQGPQFIFQYYEKEERGRGNFPDRFSARQFPNYSSELNVNALLLGDSALYLCASSRMGRDGNEQFFGPGTRLTVL.

Ten or more counts support this clonotype. The gene calls are TRBV29-1 and TRBJ2-5; 9 nucleotides match TRBD2. This CDR3 spans 17 amino acids. The V and J ends lost 4 bases and 5 bases, in that order; junction bases with no gene match: 17. CDR1 is SQVTM, CDR2 ANQGSEA, per germline. CDR3 amino acids: CSVAGGREAGGGETQYF. The CDR3 bases are TGCAGCGTTGCGGGCGGGAGGGAAGCGGGAGGCGGGGAGACCCAGTACTTC. Full variable domain (missing parts from reference TRBV29-1 and TRBJ2-5): SAVISQKPSRDICQRGTSLTIQCQVDSQVTMMFWYRQQPGQSLTLIATANQGSEATYESGFVIDKFPISRPNLTFSTLTVSNMSPEDSSIYLCSVAGGREAGGGETQYFGPGTRLLVL.